Listed here are 23 T cell receptor beta chains from one sample, sequenced in a study of cytomegalovirus exposure and HLA in healthy donors. The PCR contained 60 Vbeta and 13 Jbeta primers. TCRdb keeps only in-frame clones here, not all; method: immunoSEQ multiplex PCR. The sample holds about 230,000 clones, around four fifths seen once. Sequencing used PBMCs. Receptor source: a woman aged 35 to 49 in good health and CMV-seronegative.

The rearrangement links TRBV9 to TRBJ1-2; D not resolved. The CDR3 spans 17 residues. With 2 bases removed from V and 1 base from J, the gap between germline ends came to 18 bases. Looked up from germline, CDR1 is SGDLS and CDR2 is YYNGEE. The DNA of the CDR3 is TGTGCCAGCAGCGTTGATCTCCCGGAGGGAGTTAACTATGGCTACACCTTC. Translation: CASSVDLPEGVNYGYTF.

V usage is TRBV11-3 and J usage is TRBJ2-1, with 8 nucleotides matching TRBD2. The germline gives CDR1 SGHNT, CDR2 YENEEA. This CDR3 is built from 16 residues. J gave up 10 bases and V 0 bases, and 11 bases lay outside the gene matches. The CDR3 DNA is TGTGCCAGCAGCTTAGATCGGGGGGGGCTCCTCAGCGAGCAGTTCTTC. The encoded protein is CASSLDRGGLLSEQFF.

The chain combines TRBV28 with TRBJ1-4; the D gene is possibly TRBD1 (5 bases). V was trimmed by 5 bases and J by 7 bases, leaving 14 bases between them. Germline values: CDR1 MDHEN, CDR2 SYDVKM. The CDR3 sequence is 14 residues long. The CDR3 sequence: CASSGGTGPEKLFF. CDR3 sequence (DNA): TGTGCCAGCAGTGGGGGGACGGGACCTGAAAAACTGTTTTTT.

The chain is built from TRBV19 and TRBJ1-2, with 9 bases that match TRBD1. The germline gives CDR1 LNHDA, CDR2 SQIVND (reference sequence). V dropped 7 bases and J dropped 2; count of bases not matched to a gene: 11. This CDR3 region has 16 residues. DNA for the CDR3: TGTGCCAGTAATACGGGACAGGGCCTTCTGAACTATGGCTACACCTTC. It is translated as CASNTGQGLLNYGYTF.

The chain has TRBV28 and TRBJ1-5; 7 positions agree with TRBD1. The CDR3 has 15 amino acids. CDR1 and CDR2 (germline): MDHEN, SYDVKM. After removal of 5 bases from V and 5 bases from J, the junction contained 9 bases not matched to a gene. The CDR3 region has the DNA TGTGCCAGCAGTCTAGGGGGCGGGTGGTATCAGCCCCAGCATTTT. Its translation: CASSLGGGWYQPQHF. Combining the CDR3 with reference TRBV28 and TRBJ1-5 gives the whole variable domain DVKVTQSSRYLVKRTGEKVFLECVQDMDHENMFWYRQDPGLGLRLIYFSYDVKMKEKGDIPEGYSVSREKKERFSLILESASTNQTSMYLCASSLGGGWYQPQHFGDGTRLSIL.

This chain connects TRBV7-8 to TRBJ1-6; the D gene is possibly TRBD1 (5 bases). CDR3 size: 15 residues. The V end lost 5 bases, the J end lost 6 bases, and 14 bases lay between the germline ends. Germline CDR1 reads SGHVS; CDR2 reads FQNEAQ. CDR3: CASSLPGGGNSPLHF. The CDR3 DNA reads TGTGCCAGCAGCCTGCCCGGGGGAGGTAATTCACCCCTCCACTTT.

The chain has TRBV30 and TRBJ1-5; perhaps TRBD1 as D (5 bases). The CDR3 contains 16 residues. Trimming pared 0 bases from V and 5 bases from J, leaving 17 bases between. The germline gives CDR1 GTSNPN, CDR2 SVGIG (reference sequence). This CDR3 is CAWSVSGGIVDQPQHF. The CDR3 DNA reads as TGTGCCTGGAGTGTATCGGGGGGAATAGTAGATCAGCCCCAGCATTTT.

The gene calls are TRBV6-1 and TRBJ2-3; D uncertain. The V gene lost 7 bases and the J gene lost 0 bases, with 8 bases spanning the gap. The CDR3 runs 13 residues. From germline, CDR1 is MNHNS and CDR2 SASEGT. CDR3 sequence: CASKTSSTDTQYF. The CDR3 DNA follows: TGTGCCAGCAAGACATCTAGCACAGATACGCAGTATTTT.

This clone was counted between two and nine times. The chain carries TRBV27 and TRBJ2-1; 12 bases agree with TRBD2. The CDR3 loop spans 15 amino acids. V trimming: 4 bases; J trimming: 5 bases; junction bases outside the gene matches: 3. The germline V gene encodes CDR1 MNHEY and CDR2 SMNVEV (reference sequence). CDR3 amino acids: CASSWGLAGNNEQFF. For the CDR3, the DNA is TGTGCCAGCAGTTGGGGACTAGCGGGTAACAATGAGCAGTTCTTC.

V usage is TRBV7-9 and J usage is TRBJ2-7; D unclear. The germline V and J ends were trimmed by 2 bases and 3 bases, with 5 bases remaining between them. CDR3 size: 12 residues. The germline V gene encodes CDR1 SEHNR and CDR2 FQNEAQ (reference sequence). Here the CDR3 reads CASSLSDYEQYF. The CDR3 DNA sequence: TGTGCCAGCAGCTTAAGCGACTACGAGCAGTACTTC.

The V call is TRBV7-8, the J call TRBJ2-7; 13 bases are shared with TRBD2. V lost 5 bases, J lost 4 bases, and 8 bases stayed unmatched. This CDR3 comprises 16 residues. CDR1 SGHVS and CDR2 FQNEAQ come from the germline V gene. The CDR3: CASSRGRTSGGYEQYF. In nucleotides, the CDR3 is TGTGCCAGCAGCCGGGGCCGGACTAGCGGGGGATACGAGCAGTACTTC.

V gene TRBV18 combines with J gene TRBJ1-3; 7 nucleotides line up with TRBD1. CDR1 and CDR2 from the germline V gene are KGHSH and LQKENI. Unmatched junction bases numbered 14, after V lost 2 bases and J lost 1 base. The CDR3 is 19 residues long. The CDR3 loop is CASSPVSGTVSASGNTIYF. DNA of the CDR3: TGTGCCAGCTCACCAGTTTCCGGGACAGTCTCTGCTTCTGGAAACACCATATATTTT.

This sequence joins TRBV21-1 and TRBJ2-2; no DNA check was done on the table's D call, TRBD1. TRBV21-1 constitutes a pseudogene. The CDR3 is 14 residues long. The CDR3: CASSKDRYTGELFF. CDR3 DNA sequence: TGTGCCAGCAGCAAAGACAGATACACCGGGGAGCTGTTTTTT.

This rearrangement joins TRBV19 to TRBJ2-3; 7 nucleotides align to TRBD2. Germline V gene sequence: CDR1 LNHDA, CDR2 SQIVND (reference sequence). The CDR3 is 13 residues long. Trimming at V came to 10 bases and at J to 2 bases, leaving 6 bases not matched to a gene. The CDR3 DNA reads TGTGCCACCGCGACTAGCAACACAGATACGCAGTATTTT. Amino acid sequence: CATATSNTDTQYF.

This chain joins TRBV28 and TRBJ2-7; 7 nucleotides agree with TRBD1. CDR3 size: 15 residues. V was clipped by 6 bases and J by 2 bases; unmatched bases: 10. The germline gives CDR1 MDHEN, CDR2 SYDVKM. DNA of the CDR3: TGTGCCAGCAGCACTGAAGCAGGGGGACCCTACGAGCAGTACTTC. It codes for CASSTEAGGPYEQYF.

The chain joins TRBV6-5 to TRBJ1-3; 7 nucleotides line up with TRBD1. The CDR3 totals 14 residues. J lost 4 bases, V lost 4 bases, and 4 bases had no gene match. Germline-derived CDR1 and CDR2 are MNHEY and SVGAGI. CDR3 amino acids: CASSSWGQGNTIYF. The CDR3 nucleotides are TGTGCCAGCAGTTCCTGGGGACAGGGAAACACCATATATTTT.

The V call is TRBV6-1, the J call TRBJ1-1; D is possibly TRBD1 (5 bases). Between the trimmed V and J ends, which lost 6 bases and 4 bases, there was a span of 18 bases. Germline V lookup: CDR1 MNHNS, CDR2 SASEGT. The CDR3 loop spans 15 amino acids. The CDR3 nucleotides read TGTGCCAGCAGCTCAGGGACGGGGGGGGGCACTGAAGCTTTCTTT. It codes for CASSSGTGGGTEAFF.

V gene TRBV4-2 combines with J gene TRBJ2-3; 8 nucleotides align to TRBD2. The trim removed 1 base at V and 1 base at J, leaving 10 bases unmatched. The CDR3 extends over 18 amino acids. Per germline, CDR1 LGHNA and CDR2 YNFKEQ. CDR3 DNA sequence: TGTGCCAGCAGCCAAGCCCTAAGGACTAGCTTTCGCACAGATACGCAGTATTTT. Its protein product is CASSQALRTSFRTDTQYF.

This rearrangement joins TRBV27 to TRBJ2-1; D unclear. Germline-derived CDR1 and CDR2 are MNHEY and SMNVEV (reference sequence). This CDR3 contains 16 residues. V was pared by 0 bases and J by 0 bases, with 9 bases between. As DNA, the CDR3 is TGTGCCAGCAGTTTATCGACTCAGAGCTCCTACAATGAGCAGTTCTTC. It is translated as CASSLSTQSSYNEQFF.

The chain links TRBV27 to TRBJ2-1; maybe TRBD2 (6 bases). The V and J ends lost 6 bases and 0 bases respectively, with 15 bases between them. The CDR3 is 16 residues long. Germline lookup yields CDR1 MNHEY and CDR2 SMNVEV (reference sequence). CDR3 nucleotide sequence: TGTGCCAGCAGGCGAGGAGGGGCCAGCTCCTACAATGAGCAGTTCTTC. It encodes CASRRGGASSYNEQFF.

The sample holds many counts of this clone. The chain combines TRBV4-1 with TRBJ1-6; no firm D call. The germline V gene has CDR1 MGHRA and CDR2 YSYEKL. There are 15 residues in the CDR3. Trimming shortened V by 3 bases and J by 8 bases, and 14 bases separated the two germline ends. The CDR3 loop is CASSHEASSDSPLHF. For the CDR3, the DNA is TGCGCCAGCAGCCATGAGGCGTCCTCGGATTCACCCCTCCACTTT.

The table lists this clone with a count of one. The V gene is TRBV19, the J gene TRBJ2-1; D possibly corresponds to TRBD2 (7 bases). Germline V gives CDR1 LNHDA, CDR2 SQIVND (reference sequence). CDR3 size: 15 residues. The ends were cut back, 5 bases at V and 4 bases at J, with 15 bases in the middle. In DNA, the CDR3 is TGTGCCAGTAGTGAGCTAAGGGGGGGATACAATGAGCAGTTCTTC. This gives the protein CASSELRGGYNEQFF. The whole variable domain, filled in from reference TRBV19 and TRBJ2-1, reads DGGITQSPKYLFRKEGQNVTLSCEQNLNHDAMYWYRQDPGQGLRLIYYSQIVNDFQKGDIAEGYSVSREKKESFPLTVTSAQKNPTAFYLCASSELRGGYNEQFFGPGTRLTVL.

The chain employs TRBV27 and TRBJ2-7; D is perhaps TRBD1 (6 bases). The germline V and J ends were trimmed by 2 bases and 1 base, with 21 bases remaining between them. The CDR3 runs to 18 residues. Germline V gene data show CDR1 as MNHEY and CDR2 as SMNVEV (reference sequence). As DNA, the CDR3 is TGTGCCAGCAGTTTAAATGGTCCCACCAGGGGATTATCCTACGAGCAGTACTTC. As protein: CASSLNGPTRGLSYEQYF.